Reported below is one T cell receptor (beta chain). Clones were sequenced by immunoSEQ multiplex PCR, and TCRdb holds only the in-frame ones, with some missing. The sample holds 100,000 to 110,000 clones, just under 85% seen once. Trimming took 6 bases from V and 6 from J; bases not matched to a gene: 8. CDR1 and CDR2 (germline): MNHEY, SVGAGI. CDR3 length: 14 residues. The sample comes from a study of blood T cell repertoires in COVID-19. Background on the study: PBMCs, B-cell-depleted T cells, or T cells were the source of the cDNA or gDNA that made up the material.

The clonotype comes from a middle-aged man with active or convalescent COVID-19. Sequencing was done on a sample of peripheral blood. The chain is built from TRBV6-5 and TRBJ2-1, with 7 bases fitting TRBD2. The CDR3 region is CASRKAGFGNEQFF. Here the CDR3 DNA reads TGTGCCAGCAGGAAAGCGGGATTCGGCAATGAGCAGTTCTTC.